A selection of T cell receptor beta chains follows, all from one sample in a study of T cell responses to AZD1222 COVID-19 vaccine. Some clones are missing from TCRdb's copy, which holds only in-frame ones; the method was immunoSEQ multiplex PCR. The sample contains 110,000 or so clones, around 80% of which appear only once. The sequencing used peripheral blood, collected on day 0 of AZD1222 vaccination. The origin of the receptors is an adult in good health. Both conserved end residues are part of each CDR3. The order of the fields is CDR3 protein, CDR3 DNA, V gene, J gene, clone size, D gene. A D gene is named only where the DNA matches it firmly. Not every row has a clone size; where given, it reads once, few, many or a size class.

cdr3_aa: CAISLGPSKNTGELFF; cdr3_nt: TGTGCCATCAGTCTAGGGCCGTCTAAGAACACCGGGGAGCTGTTTTTT; v_call: TRBV10-3; j_call: TRBJ2-2; clone_size: .; d_call: .
cdr3_aa: CAISDPGLAGGQYNEQFF; cdr3_nt: TGTGCCATCAGTGACCCGGGACTAGCGGGGGGCCAGTACAATGAGCAGTTCTTC; v_call: TRBV10-3; j_call: TRBJ2-1; clone_size: .; d_call: TRBD2
cdr3_aa: CASSLAGPLTEAFF; cdr3_nt: TGTGCCAGCAGCTTAGCAGGACCTCTCACTGAAGCTTTCTTT; v_call: TRBV7-8; j_call: TRBJ1-1; clone_size: .; d_call: .
cdr3_aa: CASSQAELIWQGTEAFF; cdr3_nt: TGCGCCAGCAGCCAGGCCGAGCTTATATGGCAGGGAACTGAAGCTTTCTTT; v_call: TRBV4-1; j_call: TRBJ1-1; clone_size: .; d_call: .
cdr3_aa: CASSSLGGDLGQYF; cdr3_nt: TGTGCCAGCAGCTCACTAGGGGGGGACCTTGGGCAGTACTTC; v_call: TRBV5-4; j_call: TRBJ2-7; clone_size: .; d_call: .
cdr3_aa: CASSPRGGSQYF; cdr3_nt: TGTGCCAGCAGCCCCCGGGGGGGTTCCCAGTACTTC; v_call: TRBV6-2/TRBV6-3; j_call: TRBJ2-5; clone_size: .; d_call: TRBD2
cdr3_aa: CATREPGQGYNEQFF; cdr3_nt: TGTGCCACCAGGGAACCGGGACAGGGCTACAATGAGCAGTTCTTC; v_call: TRBV15; j_call: TRBJ2-1; clone_size: .; d_call: TRBD1
cdr3_aa: CASSLAHGQQETQYF; cdr3_nt: TGTGCCAGCAGCTTAGCGCATGGACAGCAAGAGACCCAGTACTTC; v_call: TRBV7-7; j_call: TRBJ2-5; clone_size: once; d_call: .
cdr3_aa: CAISGLLVAGGEDTQYF; cdr3_nt: TGTGCCATCAGTGGCCTGTTGGTAGCGGGGGGTGAGGATACGCAGTATTTT; v_call: TRBV10-3; j_call: TRBJ2-3; clone_size: .; d_call: TRBD2
cdr3_aa: CSAYGPNTGELFF; cdr3_nt: TGCAGCGCCTACGGACCGAACACCGGGGAGCTGTTTTTT; v_call: TRBV29-1; j_call: TRBJ2-2; clone_size: .; d_call: .
cdr3_aa: CASSVGGAGYEQYF; cdr3_nt: TGTGCCAGCAGCGTCGGGGGGGCCGGTTACGAGCAGTACTTC; v_call: TRBV9; j_call: TRBJ2-7; clone_size: once; d_call: TRBD2
cdr3_aa: CASNGLGGVSYGYTF; cdr3_nt: TGTGCCAGCAACGGTCTGGGGGGCGTGAGCTATGGCTACACCTTC; v_call: TRBV5-6; j_call: TRBJ1-2; clone_size: .; d_call: .
cdr3_aa: CASRGAGGQPQHF; cdr3_nt: TGTGCCAGCCGGGGGGCGGGGGGACAGCCCCAGCATTTT; v_call: TRBV7-2; j_call: TRBJ1-5; clone_size: .; d_call: .
cdr3_aa: CASSLDRTPGTQYF; cdr3_nt: TGTGCCAGCAGCTTAGATCGAACCCCGGGGACCCAGTACTTC; v_call: TRBV11-2; j_call: TRBJ2-5; clone_size: .; d_call: .
cdr3_aa: CASSSGTGDTYEQYF; cdr3_nt: TGTGCCAGCAGCTCAGGGACAGGCGACACCTACGAGCAGTACTTC; v_call: TRBV7-9; j_call: TRBJ2-7; clone_size: .; d_call: TRBD1
cdr3_aa: CARQGIYEQYF; cdr3_nt: TGTGCCCGACAGGGGATCTACGAGCAGTACTTC; v_call: TRBV30; j_call: TRBJ2-7; clone_size: .; d_call: TRBD1
cdr3_aa: CASSLSGHLNSNQPQHF; cdr3_nt: TGTGCCAGCAGCTTGTCAGGACACCTAAATAGCAATCAGCCCCAGCATTTT; v_call: TRBV5-6; j_call: TRBJ1-5; clone_size: .; d_call: .
cdr3_aa: CASSIARGLTYEQYF; cdr3_nt: TGTGCCAGTAGTATAGCGCGGGGGCTCACCTACGAGCAGTACTTC; v_call: TRBV19; j_call: TRBJ2-7; clone_size: .; d_call: .
cdr3_aa: CASQTSGGVETQYF; cdr3_nt: TGTGCCAGCCAGACTAGCGGGGGGGTGGAGACCCAGTACTTC; v_call: TRBV2; j_call: TRBJ2-5; clone_size: .; d_call: TRBD2
cdr3_aa: CASSVGGNRNQPQHF; cdr3_nt: TGTGCCAGCAGCGTAGGAGGTAATCGCAATCAGCCCCAGCATTTT; v_call: TRBV9; j_call: TRBJ1-5; clone_size: .; d_call: .
cdr3_aa: CASSLYGEGYLGYGYTF; cdr3_nt: TGCGCCAGCAGCTTGTACGGGGAAGGGTACCTGGGCTATGGCTACACCTTC; v_call: TRBV5-1; j_call: TRBJ1-2; clone_size: .; d_call: .
cdr3_aa: CASSITGNSPLHF; cdr3_nt: TGTGCCAGTAGTATAACAGGCAATTCACCCCTCCACTTT; v_call: TRBV19; j_call: TRBJ1-6; clone_size: many; d_call: .
cdr3_aa: CSARLVYGYTF; cdr3_nt: TGCAGTGCTAGATTGGTCTATGGCTACACCTTC; v_call: TRBV20-1; j_call: TRBJ1-2; clone_size: .; d_call: .
cdr3_aa: CASLGTGISTDTQYF; cdr3_nt: TGTGCCAGCCTAGGGACAGGGATTAGCACAGATACGCAGTATTTT; v_call: TRBV6-5; j_call: TRBJ2-3; clone_size: .; d_call: TRBD1
cdr3_aa: CASAQGGEKLFF; cdr3_nt: TGTGCCAGCGCCCAGGGGGGTGAAAAACTGTTTTTT; v_call: TRBV2; j_call: TRBJ1-4; clone_size: few; d_call: TRBD1
cdr3_aa: CASSPRDRGNNEQFF; cdr3_nt: TGTGCCAGCAGCCCCCGGGACAGGGGGAACAATGAGCAGTTCTTC; v_call: TRBV7-9; j_call: TRBJ2-1; clone_size: .; d_call: TRBD1
cdr3_aa: CASRTVGSSYEQYF; cdr3_nt: TGTGCCAGCAGGACCGTCGGTAGCTCCTACGAGCAGTACTTC; v_call: TRBV6-6; j_call: TRBJ2-7; clone_size: .; d_call: .
cdr3_aa: CASSYRGGTQYF; cdr3_nt: TGTGCCAGCAGTTACCGTGGCGGGACCCAGTACTTC; v_call: TRBV6-5; j_call: TRBJ2-5; clone_size: .; d_call: .
cdr3_aa: CASSSDRGQLNEKLFF; cdr3_nt: TGTGCCAGTAGTAGTGACAGGGGACAACTTAATGAAAAACTGTTTTTT; v_call: TRBV19; j_call: TRBJ1-4; clone_size: .; d_call: TRBD1
cdr3_aa: CASSIETGVYGNQPQHF; cdr3_nt: TGTGCCAGTAGTATAGAAACAGGGGTCTACGGCAATCAGCCCCAGCATTTT; v_call: TRBV19; j_call: TRBJ1-5; clone_size: once; d_call: TRBD1
cdr3_aa: CASRKGGTYEQYF; cdr3_nt: TGTGCCAGCAGAAAGGGGGGGACCTACGAGCAGTACTTC; v_call: TRBV6-5; j_call: TRBJ2-7; clone_size: .; d_call: .
cdr3_aa: CASSLGGRRLYEQYF; cdr3_nt: TGTGCCAGCAGCTTAGGAGGGCGGCGGCTGTACGAGCAGTACTTC; v_call: TRBV7-2; j_call: TRBJ2-7; clone_size: few; d_call: .
cdr3_aa: CASSFLMNTEAFF; cdr3_nt: TGTGCCAGCAGCTTCCTAATGAACACTGAAGCTTTCTTT; v_call: TRBV7-8; j_call: TRBJ1-1; clone_size: few; d_call: .
cdr3_aa: CASSVGGGYGYTF; cdr3_nt: TGTGCCAGCAGCGTAGGAGGGGGCTATGGCTACACCTTC; v_call: TRBV9; j_call: TRBJ1-2; clone_size: .; d_call: .
cdr3_aa: CASSLVGRAETQYF; cdr3_nt: TGTGCCAGCAGCTTAGTTGGCAGGGCCGAGACCCAGTACTTC; v_call: TRBV7-2; j_call: TRBJ2-5; clone_size: .; d_call: .
cdr3_aa: CASSSRALGDLTDTQYF; cdr3_nt: TGTGCCAGCAGTTCTAGAGCGTTGGGGGACCTCACAGATACGCAGTATTTT; v_call: TRBV7-2; j_call: TRBJ2-3; clone_size: once; d_call: .
cdr3_aa: CASSLRQGTEAFF; cdr3_nt: TGTGCCAGCAGCTTACGACAGGGAACTGAAGCTTTCTTT; v_call: TRBV13; j_call: TRBJ1-1; clone_size: .; d_call: TRBD1